A selection of T cell receptor beta chains follows, all from one sample in a study of T cell repertoires in ileal Crohn's disease. Clones were sequenced by immunoSEQ multiplex PCR, and TCRdb holds only the in-frame ones, with some missing. The data hold 2,400 or so clones, with under 95% observed a single time. Sequencing input: ileal tissue. The receptors here all came from an adult with Crohn's disease. The CDR3 runs from the conserved cysteine through the conserved F or W. Fields, in order: D gene, CDR3 length, clone size, V gene, J gene, CDR3 DNA, CDR3 protein. The D gene is left open where the match is weak. Only some rows state a clone size, as once, few, many or a class for expanded clones.

D gene: TRBD2; CDR3 length: 16; clone size: once; V gene: TRBV5-4; J gene: TRBJ2-3; CDR3 DNA: TGTGCCAGCAGCTTGGATCTAGCGGGGGTCTTCGATACGCAGTATTTT; CDR3 protein: CASSLDLAGVFDTQYF
D gene: NA; CDR3 length: 13; clone size: NA; V gene: TRBV5-1; J gene: TRBJ2-7; CDR3 DNA: TGCGCCAGCAGCTTACGGGGGGCCCACGAGCAGTACTTC; CDR3 protein: CASSLRGAHEQYF
D gene: TRBD1; CDR3 length: 14; clone size: NA; V gene: TRBV7-9; J gene: TRBJ2-5; CDR3 DNA: TGTGCCAGCAGCTTACCACAGGGGCAAGAGACCCAGTACTTC; CDR3 protein: CASSLPQGQETQYF
D gene: NA; CDR3 length: 13; clone size: NA; V gene: TRBV27; J gene: TRBJ2-7; CDR3 DNA: TGTGCCAGCAGTTTTTACGGGGCCTACGAGCAGTACTTC; CDR3 protein: CASSFYGAYEQYF
D gene: TRBD1; CDR3 length: 14; clone size: NA; V gene: TRBV6-1; J gene: TRBJ2-7; CDR3 DNA: TGTGCCAGCAGTAGCCGGACAGGACACTACGAGCAGTACTTC; CDR3 protein: CASSSRTGHYEQYF
D gene: TRBD1; CDR3 length: 17; clone size: NA; V gene: TRBV6-1; J gene: TRBJ1-6; CDR3 DNA: TGTGCCAGCAGTGAGGGTCCGGGACAGCCATATAATTCACCCCTCCACTTT; CDR3 protein: CASSEGPGQPYNSPLHF
D gene: TRBD2; CDR3 length: 14; clone size: NA; V gene: TRBV2; J gene: TRBJ2-4; CDR3 DNA: TGTGCCAGCAGTAATAGCGGGGGTCGGAACATTCAGTACTTC; CDR3 protein: CASSNSGGRNIQYF
D gene: NA; CDR3 length: 11; clone size: few; V gene: TRBV7-2; J gene: TRBJ2-1; CDR3 DNA: TGTGCCAGCAGCCCCGACTATGAGCAGTTCTTC; CDR3 protein: CASSPDYEQFF
D gene: NA; CDR3 length: 13; clone size: NA; V gene: TRBV18; J gene: TRBJ1-5; CDR3 DNA: TGTGCCAGCTCACATTATAGCAATCAGCCCCAGCATTTT; CDR3 protein: CASSHYSNQPQHF
D gene: NA; CDR3 length: 16; clone size: NA; V gene: TRBV4-3; J gene: TRBJ1-1; CDR3 DNA: TGCGCCAGCAGCCAAGATGTCAGACAGGCCTACACTGAAGCTTTCTTT; CDR3 protein: CASSQDVRQAYTEAFF
D gene: NA; CDR3 length: 14; clone size: NA; V gene: TRBV5-1; J gene: TRBJ1-2; CDR3 DNA: TGCGCCAGCAGCCCGGCGGCAGGGCGTAAAGGCTACACCTTC; CDR3 protein: CASSPAAGRKGYTF
D gene: TRBD1; CDR3 length: 18; clone size: NA; V gene: TRBV11-3; J gene: TRBJ1-1; CDR3 DNA: TGTGCCAGCAGCCGGCACGACTTATGGACAGGTGCGTACACTGAAGCTTTCTTT; CDR3 protein: CASSRHDLWTGAYTEAFF
D gene: NA; CDR3 length: 12; clone size: NA; V gene: TRBV5-4; J gene: TRBJ2-7; CDR3 DNA: TGTGCCAGCAGCTTGGGTCGCTACGAGCAGTACTTC; CDR3 protein: CASSLGRYEQYF
D gene: NA; CDR3 length: 20; clone size: NA; V gene: TRBV13; J gene: TRBJ2-1; CDR3 DNA: TGTGCCAGCAGCTTAGTCACTTACTCGAGACTCGGGGTGTCCTACAATGAGCAGTTCTTC; CDR3 protein: CASSLVTYSRLGVSYNEQFF
D gene: TRBD1; CDR3 length: 17; clone size: NA; V gene: TRBV23-1; J gene: TRBJ1-5; CDR3 DNA: TGCGCCAGCAGTCCAGGGGGGTACCTTATTAAAAATCAGCCCCAGCATTTT; CDR3 protein: CASSPGGYLIKNQPQHF
D gene: TRBD1; CDR3 length: 12; clone size: NA; V gene: TRBV18; J gene: TRBJ2-7; CDR3 DNA: TGTGCCAGCTCACAGGACAGGGGGGAGCAGTACTTC; CDR3 protein: CASSQDRGEQYF
D gene: NA; CDR3 length: 16; clone size: NA; V gene: TRBV5-5; J gene: TRBJ1-5; CDR3 DNA: TGTGCCAGCAGCAAAAGGGGACTGACTAGCAATCAGCCCCAGCATTTT; CDR3 protein: CASSKRGLTSNQPQHF
D gene: TRBD2; CDR3 length: 17; clone size: NA; V gene: TRBV4-2; J gene: TRBJ2-6; CDR3 DNA: TGTGCCAGCAGCCAGGGGACTAGCCCTTCTGGGGCCAACGTCCTGACTTTC; CDR3 protein: CASSQGTSPSGANVLTF
D gene: TRBD1; CDR3 length: 14; clone size: NA; V gene: TRBV6-5; J gene: TRBJ1-2; CDR3 DNA: TGTGCCAGCTTTAAGACAGGGACTAACTATGGCTACACCTTC; CDR3 protein: CASFKTGTNYGYTF
D gene: TRBD1; CDR3 length: 13; clone size: NA; V gene: TRBV10-1; J gene: TRBJ2-3; CDR3 DNA: TGCGCCAGCAGTGACGACAGGGCCGATACGCAGTATTTT; CDR3 protein: CASSDDRADTQYF
D gene: TRBD1; CDR3 length: 16; clone size: NA; V gene: TRBV9; J gene: TRBJ2-3; CDR3 DNA: TGTGCCAGCAGCGGCCACAGGGGCAGCGGCACAGATACGCAGTATTTT; CDR3 protein: CASSGHRGSGTDTQYF
D gene: TRBD2; CDR3 length: 16; clone size: NA; V gene: TRBV12-5; J gene: TRBJ2-5; CDR3 DNA: TGTGCTAGTGGTTTGGGTAGCGGGGGGGCAATTGAGACCCAGTACTTC; CDR3 protein: CASGLGSGGAIETQYF
D gene: NA; CDR3 length: 14; clone size: NA; V gene: TRBV14; J gene: TRBJ2-7; CDR3 DNA: TGTGCCAGCAGCCAAGATGTTTACCGAGACGAGCAGTACTTC; CDR3 protein: CASSQDVYRDEQYF